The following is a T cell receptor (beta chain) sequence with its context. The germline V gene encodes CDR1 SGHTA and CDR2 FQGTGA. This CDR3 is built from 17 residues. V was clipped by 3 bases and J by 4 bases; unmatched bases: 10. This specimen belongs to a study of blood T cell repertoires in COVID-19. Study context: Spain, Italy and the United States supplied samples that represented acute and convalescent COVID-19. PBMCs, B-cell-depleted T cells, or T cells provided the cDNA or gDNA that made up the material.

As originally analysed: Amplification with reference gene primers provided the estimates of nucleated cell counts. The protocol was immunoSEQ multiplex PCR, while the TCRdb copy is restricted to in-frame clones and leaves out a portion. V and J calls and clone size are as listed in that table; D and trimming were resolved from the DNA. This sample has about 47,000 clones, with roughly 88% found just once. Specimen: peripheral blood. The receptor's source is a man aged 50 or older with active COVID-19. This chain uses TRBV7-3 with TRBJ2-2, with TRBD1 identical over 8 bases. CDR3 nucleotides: TGTGCCAGCAGCTTGAACCCGGGACAGGCCTCCACCGGGGAGCTGTTTTTT. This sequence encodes CASSLNPGQASTGELFF.